This T cell receptor beta chain appears in the sequencing data of a study of cytomegalovirus exposure and HLA in healthy donors. After removal of 4 bases from V and 0 bases from J, the junction contained 1 base not matched to a gene. Germline CDR1 and CDR2: SGHRS and YFSETQ. The CDR3 extends over 14 amino acids. Researchers ran the PCR with 60 Vbeta and 13 Jbeta primers. Repertoires were generated with immunoSEQ multiplex PCR, while TCRdb's copy carries only in-frame clones and drops some. The data contain around 140,000 clones, roughly 9.6% of them singletons. A few counts support this clone. The chain employs TRBV5-1 and TRBJ2-1, with 7 bases identical to TRBD1. Material: PBMCs. The receptor comes from a woman aged 40 to 50 in good health and CMV-seropositive. The CDR3 coding sequence is TGCGCCAGCAGCCCAGGGGGCTCCTACAATGAGCAGTTCTTC. Its protein product is CASSPGGSYNEQFF. Full variable domain (outside the CDR3, taken from reference TRBV5-1 and TRBJ2-1): KAGVTQTPRYLIKTRGQQVTLSCSPISGHRSVSWYQQTPGQGLQFLFEYFSETQRNKGNFPGRFSGRQFSNSRSEMNVSTLELGDSALYLCASSPGGSYNEQFFGPGTRLTVL.